The following is a T cell receptor beta chain sequence with its context. Measured with immunoSEQ multiplex PCR; TCRdb has only the in-frame clones, and not every one. The data show about 980,000 clones, about three quarters seen once. Germline V CDR1 and CDR2: SQVTM, ANQGSEA. J was trimmed by 6 bases and V by 8 bases; bases with no gene match: 10. The CDR3 extends over 13 amino acids. The data belong to a study of shared clonotypes between healthy human individuals. The sequence came from a man younger than 35 in good health. The genes are TRBV29-1 and TRBJ2-1; TRBD1 matches 7 bases. Sequencing used memory CD4+ T cells sorted from blood. Subset reported: CD45RA-negative fraction. DNA of the CDR3: TGCAGCATTGCAGGGACAGCTTTCAATGAGCAGTTCTTC. This codes for CSIAGTAFNEQFF.